This TCR beta chain stems from a study of T-cell memory formation after mild COVID-19. Study summary: There were largely donor-specific TCR clusters.

On this clonotype itself: Antigen unknown.

It was 5'RACE with constant-segment primers that produced the TCR alpha and TCR beta cDNA libraries, which carried sample barcodes and UMIs. TCRdb recomputed calls from the 5' RACE reads with MiXCR, one row per CDR3 protein. Of some 450,000 distinct CDR3 sequences listed, 20% were seen once; the top ten hold 7.5% to 9.5%. General study findings and limits: Clones shrinking from day 15 to 85 showed even CD4/CD8 mixes; later expanders tilted CD4+. The pre-infection memory compartment contained some responding clones, suggesting cross-reactive memory joined.

This CDR3 contains 15 residues. V lost 0 bases, J lost 3 bases, and 3 bases stayed unmatched. In germline, CDR1 is SGDLS, CDR2 YYNGEE. This TCR came from an adult woman who had mild COVID-19 (a few samples of this study predate the infection). Cell type and time point are not known. Sample: PBMCs or a T cell subset sorted from them (not recorded which). This chain uses TRBV9 with TRBJ2-1; TRBD1 aligns across 7 bases. CDR3 nucleotide sequence: TGTGCCAGCAGCGTAGGAGGGGGCGGCTACAATGAGCAGTTCTTC. Amino acids: CASSVGGGGYNEQFF.